One sample yielded the 7 T cell receptor beta chains listed below, sequenced in a study of blood T cell repertoires in COVID-19. Here immunoSEQ multiplex PCR was the method, and the copy in TCRdb shows in-frame clones only, minus some. The profile shows about 55,000 clones, roughly four fifths of them singletons. Sequenced material: peripheral blood. The origin of the receptors is a woman in her fifties or sixties with acute or convalescent COVID-19.

This rearrangement joins TRBV5-5 to TRBJ2-7, with 8 bases lining up with TRBD1. Germline CDR1 is SGHKS and CDR2 is YYEKEE (reference sequence). V lost 3 bases to trimming and J lost 0 bases; unmatched junction nucleotides: 8. The CDR3 sequence is 16 residues long. CDR3 protein: CASSSATGASSYEQYF. Here the CDR3 DNA reads TGTGCCAGCAGCTCGGCGACAGGGGCCAGCTCCTACGAGCAGTACTTC.

This chain links TRBV3-1 (or the pseudogene TRBV3-2) with TRBJ2-1; D is uncertain. Trimming stripped 4 bases from V and 10 bases from J, with 8 bases between. This CDR3 region has 11 residues. Germline lookup yields CDR1 LGHDT and CDR2 YNNKEL (reference sequence). For the CDR3, the DNA is TGTGCCAGCAGCCGTAACGGGGAGCAGTTCTTC. It is translated as CASSRNGEQFF.

The rearrangement uses TRBV5-1 and TRBJ2-5; 7 bases are a match to TRBD1. This CDR3 region has 15 residues. The trim removed 4 bases at V and 5 bases at J, leaving 11 bases unmatched. Germline V CDR1 and CDR2: SGHRS, YFSETQ. CDR3 coding DNA: TGCGCCAGCAGCGTGAGGGGACAGCCACCCGAGACCCAGTACTTC. This translates into CASSVRGQPPETQYF.

The rearrangement uses TRBV5-6 and TRBJ2-2; 8 nucleotides match TRBD1. The germline V gene encodes CDR1 SGHDT and CDR2 YYEEEE. Unmatched junction bases numbered 0, after V lost 4 bases and J lost 1 base. This CDR3 is 14 amino acids long. CDR3 nucleotide sequence: TGTGCCAGCAGCGGGACAGGGAACACCGGGGAGCTGTTTTTT. As protein: CASSGTGNTGELFF. Supplemented by reference TRBV5-6 and TRBJ2-2, the full variable domain reads DAGVTQSPTHLIKTRGQQVTLRCSPKSGHDTVSWYQQALGQGPQFIFQYYEEEERQRGNFPDRFSGHQFPNYSSELNVNALLLGDSALYLCASSGTGNTGELFFGEGSRLTVL.

This chain links TRBV13 with TRBJ1-2, with TRBD1 identical over 10 bases. The CDR3 covers 15 residues. V was clipped by 3 bases and J by 4 bases; unmatched bases: 5. Germline V gene data show CDR1 as PRHDT and CDR2 as FYEKMQ (reference sequence). The CDR3 nucleotides read TGTGCCAGCAGCTTCGACAGGGGGCGGGCCTATGGCTACACCTTC. This encodes CASSFDRGRAYGYTF. The full variable domain, completed using reference TRBV13 and TRBJ1-2, is AAGVIQSPRHLIKEKRETATLKCYPIPRHDTVYWYQQGPGQDPQFLISFYEKMQSDKGSIPDRFSAQQFSDYHSELNMSSLELGDSALYFCASSFDRGRAYGYTFGSGTRLTVV.

This rearrangement joins TRBV7-4 to TRBJ2-1; tentatively, D is TRBD2 (5 bases). The CDR3 extends over 17 amino acids. Trimming stripped 5 bases from V and 0 bases from J, with 17 bases between. The V gene's germline CDR1 is SGHVT and CDR2 SQSDAQ. For the CDR3, the DNA is TGTGCCAGCAGCCCCCCCCTTCTAAGCGGCTCCTACAATGAGCAGTTCTTC. This gives the protein CASSPPLLSGSYNEQFF.

The chain recombines TRBV5-5 with TRBJ2-1; tentative D call: TRBD1 (6 bases). Germline V gives CDR1 SGHKS, CDR2 YYEKEE (reference sequence). This CDR3 is built from 15 residues. V lost 4 bases and J 3 bases, leaving 14 bases between the germline ends. CDR3 DNA: TGTGCCAGCAGCAGAACTGAGGGACACTACAATGAGCAGTTCTTC. It codes for CASSRTEGHYNEQFF.